One and the same sample provided the 16 T cell receptor beta chains below, sequenced in a study of blood T cell repertoires in COVID-19. Clones were sequenced by immunoSEQ multiplex PCR, and TCRdb holds only the in-frame ones, with some missing. The profile shows roughly 200,000 clones, approximately 85% of them singletons. The sample consisted of peripheral blood. The origin of the receptors is a human donor with active or convalescent COVID-19. The donor label of this sample is uncertain.

The gene calls are TRBV20-1 and TRBJ2-5; D remains unclear. The CDR3 sequence is 11 residues long. V was shortened by 6 bases and J by 2 bases, with 7 bases between the two germline ends. Germline V gene data show CDR1 as DFQATT and CDR2 as SNEGSKA (reference sequence). The CDR3 here is CSANPQETQYF. The CDR3 nucleotides read TGCAGTGCAAATCCTCAAGAGACCCAGTACTTC.

This chain connects TRBV2 to TRBJ2-7; D perhaps matches TRBD1 (5 bases). From germline, CDR1 is SNHLY and CDR2 FYNNEI. Trimming shortened V by 2 bases and J by 6 bases, and 14 bases separated the two germline ends. The CDR3 has 14 amino acids. CDR3 DNA: TGTGCCAGCAGTGAATTATCAGGGTTAGGCGAGCAGTACTTC. Its protein is CASSELSGLGEQYF.

The chain recombines TRBV28 with TRBJ2-4; TRBD1 agrees at 7 bases. CDR1 and CDR2 from the germline V gene are MDHEN and SYDVKM. The CDR3 contains 14 residues. V lost 5 bases, J lost 8 bases, and 9 bases stayed unmatched. The CDR3 loop reads CASSARQGGDIQYF. CDR3 DNA: TGTGCCAGCAGTGCCAGACAGGGTGGGGACATTCAGTACTTC.

DNA for the CDR3: TGTGCCAGCAGTTTATTGTCCCGACAGGGGGCTCTCTCCAGCTCTGGAAACACCATATATTTT. As protein: CASSLLSRQGALSSSGNTIYF. V usage is TRBV27 and J usage is TRBJ1-3; 10 bases match TRBD1. The germline gives CDR1 MNHEY, CDR2 SMNVEV (reference sequence). This CDR3 has 21 residues. Trimming cost V 1 base and J 0 bases; bases outside gene matches: 15.

The rearrangement links TRBV7-6 to TRBJ1-3; 10 nucleotides line up with TRBD1. The CDR3 is 14 residues long. Germline trimming cut 4 bases from V and 4 bases from J; bases unmatched to any gene: 1. The germline gives CDR1 SGHVS, CDR2 FNYEAQ. CDR3 sequence: CASSSTGGGNTIYF. For the CDR3, the DNA is TGTGCCAGCAGCTCGACAGGGGGCGGAAACACCATATATTTT.

The CDR3 nucleotides are TGCGCCAGCAGTTCCCTAGCGGCAGACCTCTATAGCAATCAGCCCCAGCATTTT. Translated: CASSSLAADLYSNQPQHF. This rearrangement joins TRBV23-1 to TRBJ1-5; no clear D gene. TRBV23-1 is sorted into the ORF group, with uncertain function. Trimming took 5 bases from V and 0 from J, leaving 20 bases between them. The CDR3 covers 18 residues.

V is TRBV9 and J is TRBJ2-7; a weak D match, TRBD1 (6 bases). Germline values: CDR1 SGDLS, CDR2 YYNGEE. The CDR3 has 13 amino acids. The V and J ends lost 4 bases and 6 bases respectively, with 14 bases between them. The CDR3 bases are TGTGCCAGCAGCAGCCTGACAGGCCCCGAGCAGTACTTC. Its translation is CASSSLTGPEQYF.

This rearrangement joins TRBV19 to TRBJ2-2; weak D call: TRBD1 (5 bases). The germline V gene has CDR1 LNHDA and CDR2 SQIVND (reference sequence). Trimming shortened V by 6 bases and J by 3 bases, and 11 bases separated the two germline ends. This CDR3 is 14 amino acids long. CDR3 DNA sequence: TGTGCCAGTAGGCAGGGTGGGGACACCGGGGAGCTGTTTTTT. Translation: CASRQGGDTGELFF.

The J gene is TRBJ2-3, the V gene TRBV7-9; 8 bases are a match to TRBD2. In germline, CDR1 is SEHNR, CDR2 FQNEAQ (reference sequence). The V gene end was trimmed by 6 bases and the J gene end by 2 bases; junction bases not matched to a gene: 16. CDR3 length equals 18 residues. CDR3 region: CASSPRAGAGGPTDTQYF. In DNA, the CDR3 is TGTGCCAGCAGTCCCCGTGCGGGGGCGGGAGGCCCCACAGATACGCAGTATTTT.

This chain uses TRBV19 with TRBJ2-2, with 7 nucleotides matching TRBD1. This CDR3 comprises 13 residues. Germline CDR1 reads LNHDA; CDR2 reads SQIVND (reference sequence). Trimming cost V 8 bases and J 6 bases; bases outside gene matches: 6. CDR3 loop: CASLRGGPGELFF. The CDR3 region has the DNA TGTGCCAGTTTGCGAGGGGGCCCCGGGGAGCTGTTTTTT.

The V call is TRBV6-6, the J call TRBJ1-1; maybe TRBD1 (5 bases). Per the germline V gene, CDR1 is MNHNY and CDR2 is SVGAGI (reference sequence). V dropped 0 bases and J dropped 0 bases, with 8 bases sitting between them. This CDR3 spans 15 amino acids. The CDR3 bases are TGTGCCAGCAGTTACTCGACAGCCTTGAACACTGAAGCTTTCTTT. It yields the protein CASSYSTALNTEAFF.

The rearrangement uses TRBV10-2 and TRBJ2-1, with 8 nucleotides matching TRBD2. The CDR3 has 18 residues. With V trimmed by 8 bases and J by 2 bases, 17 bases remained unmatched. Germline assignment: CDR1 WSHSY and CDR2 SAAADI. CDR3 in DNA: TGCGCCAGCTCACGGGGGCCGCAGCGGGAGAAGGCCTACAATGAGCAGTTCTTC. Translation gives CASSRGPQREKAYNEQFF.

This sequence joins TRBV4-3 and TRBJ2-3, with D possibly matching TRBD1 (5 bases). Trimming pared 1 base from V and 3 bases from J, leaving 8 bases between. Germline CDR1 and CDR2: LGHNA and YSLEER. This CDR3 is 14 amino acids long. The CDR3 region is CASSQGQRTDTQYF. The CDR3 nucleotides read TGCGCCAGCAGCCAAGGACAGAGGACAGATACGCAGTATTTT.

The J gene is TRBJ2-7, the V gene TRBV27; 9 bases are a match to TRBD2. The length of the CDR3 is 14 residues. Trimming at V came to 4 bases and at J to 4 bases, leaving 5 bases not matched to a gene. The germline V gene has CDR1 MNHEY and CDR2 SMNVEV (reference sequence). Here the CDR3 reads CASSWAGGPYEQYF. The CDR3 DNA reads TGTGCCAGCAGTTGGGCGGGAGGGCCGTACGAGCAGTACTTC.

The chain is built from TRBV9 and TRBJ2-2; no clear D gene. Trimming took 2 bases from V and 8 from J, leaving 13 bases between them. This CDR3 is 14 amino acids long. Per germline, CDR1 SGDLS and CDR2 YYNGEE. The CDR3 DNA follows: TGTGCCAGCAGCGTCGACGCCACCGGGGGGGAGCTGTTTTTT. It is translated as CASSVDATGGELFF.

CDR3 region: CASGTSAYGYTF. The CDR3 region has the DNA TGTGCCAGCGGGACAAGCGCCTATGGCTACACCTTC. The V call is TRBV19, the J call TRBJ1-2, with D perhaps matching TRBD1 (6 bases). Looked up from germline, CDR1 is LNHDA and CDR2 is SQIVND (reference sequence). The CDR3 totals 12 residues. Trimming left V 9 bases short and J 4 bases short, with 12 bases between.